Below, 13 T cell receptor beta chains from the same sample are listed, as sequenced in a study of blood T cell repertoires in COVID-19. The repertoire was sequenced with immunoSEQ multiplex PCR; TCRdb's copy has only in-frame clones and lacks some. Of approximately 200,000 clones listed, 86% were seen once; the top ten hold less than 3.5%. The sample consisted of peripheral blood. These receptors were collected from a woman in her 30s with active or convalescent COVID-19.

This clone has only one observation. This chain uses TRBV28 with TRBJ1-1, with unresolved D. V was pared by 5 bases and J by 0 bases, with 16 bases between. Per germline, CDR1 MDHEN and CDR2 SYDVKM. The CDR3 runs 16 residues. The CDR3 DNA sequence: TGTGCCAGCAGTCCAACAGTCGGGAAATTGAACACTGAAGCTTTCTTT. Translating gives CASSPTVGKLNTEAFF. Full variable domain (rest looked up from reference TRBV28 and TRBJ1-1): DVKVTQSSRYLVKRTGEKVFLECVQDMDHENMFWYRQDPGLGLRLIYFSYDVKMKEKGDIPEGYSVSREKKERFSLILESASTNQTSMYLCASSPTVGKLNTEAFFGQGTRLTVV.

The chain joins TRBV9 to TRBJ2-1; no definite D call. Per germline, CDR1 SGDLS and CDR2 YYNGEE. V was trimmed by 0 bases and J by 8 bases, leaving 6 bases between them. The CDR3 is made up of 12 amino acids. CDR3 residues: CASSVAGHEQFF. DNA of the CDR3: TGTGCCAGCAGCGTAGCTGGGCATGAGCAGTTCTTC.

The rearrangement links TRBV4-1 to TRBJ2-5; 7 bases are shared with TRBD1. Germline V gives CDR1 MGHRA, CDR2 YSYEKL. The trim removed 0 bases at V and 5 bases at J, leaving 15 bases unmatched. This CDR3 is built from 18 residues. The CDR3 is CASSQDLQGGYQAETQYF. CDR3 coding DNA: TGCGCCAGCAGCCAAGATTTGCAAGGGGGCTATCAGGCCGAGACCCAGTACTTC.

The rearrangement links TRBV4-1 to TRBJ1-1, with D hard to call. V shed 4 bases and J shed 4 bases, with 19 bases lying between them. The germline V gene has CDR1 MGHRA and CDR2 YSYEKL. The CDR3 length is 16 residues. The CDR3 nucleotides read TGCGCCAGCAGCCGATCTACCGGGGTCATGGGCACTGAAGCTTTCTTT. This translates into CASSRSTGVMGTEAFF.

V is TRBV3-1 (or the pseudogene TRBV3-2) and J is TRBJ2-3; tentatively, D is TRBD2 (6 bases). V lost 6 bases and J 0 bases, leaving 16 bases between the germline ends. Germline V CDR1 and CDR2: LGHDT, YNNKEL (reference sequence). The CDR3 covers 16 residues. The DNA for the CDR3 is TGTGCCAGCAGTAAGGGGTCGGGGACTAGCACAGATACGCAGTATTTT. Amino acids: CASSKGSGTSTDTQYF.

The CDR3, as DNA: TGTGCCAGCAGTGAAGGCCTAGCGGGGGTCCAAGAGACCCAGTACTTC. The encoded protein is CASSEGLAGVQETQYF. The chain recombines TRBV2 with TRBJ2-5; 10 bases are a match to TRBD2. The CDR3 extends over 16 amino acids. V lost 1 base to trimming and J lost 1 base; unmatched junction nucleotides: 3. Germline CDR1 SNHLY, CDR2 FYNNEI.

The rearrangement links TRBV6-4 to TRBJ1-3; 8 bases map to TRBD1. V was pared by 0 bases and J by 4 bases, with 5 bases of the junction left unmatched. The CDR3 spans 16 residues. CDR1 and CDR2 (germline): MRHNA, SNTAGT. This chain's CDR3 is CASSDSGQVGGNTIYF. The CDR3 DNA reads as TGTGCCAGCAGTGACTCGGGACAGGTCGGCGGAAACACCATATATTTT.

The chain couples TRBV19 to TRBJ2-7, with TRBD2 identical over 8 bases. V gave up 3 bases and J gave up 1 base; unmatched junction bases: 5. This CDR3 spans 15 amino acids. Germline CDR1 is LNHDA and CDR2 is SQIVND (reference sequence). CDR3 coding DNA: TGTGCCAGTAGTATGTATACTAGCGGTTCCTACGAGCAGTACTTC. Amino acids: CASSMYTSGSYEQYF.

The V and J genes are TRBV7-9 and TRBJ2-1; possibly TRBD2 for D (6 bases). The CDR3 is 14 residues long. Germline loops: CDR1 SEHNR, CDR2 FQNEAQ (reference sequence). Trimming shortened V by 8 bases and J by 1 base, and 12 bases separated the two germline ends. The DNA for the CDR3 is TGTGCCAGCGGCCAGGGAGGATCCTACAATGAGCAGTTCTTC. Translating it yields CASGQGGSYNEQFF. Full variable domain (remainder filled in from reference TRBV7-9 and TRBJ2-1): DTGVSQNPRHKITKRGQNVTFRCDPISEHNRLYWYRQTLGQGPEFLTYFQNEAQLEKSRLLSDRFSAERPKGSFSTLEIQRTEQGDSAMYLCASGQGGSYNEQFFGPGTRLTVL.

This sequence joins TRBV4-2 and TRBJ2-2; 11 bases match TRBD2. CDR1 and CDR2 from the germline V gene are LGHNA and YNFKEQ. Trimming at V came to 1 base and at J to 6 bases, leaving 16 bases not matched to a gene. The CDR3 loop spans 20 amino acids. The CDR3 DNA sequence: TGTGCCAGCAGCCAAGTGAAGACTAGCGGGGCCGGGGGATCGGCCGGGGAGCTGTTTTTT. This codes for CASSQVKTSGAGGSAGELFF.

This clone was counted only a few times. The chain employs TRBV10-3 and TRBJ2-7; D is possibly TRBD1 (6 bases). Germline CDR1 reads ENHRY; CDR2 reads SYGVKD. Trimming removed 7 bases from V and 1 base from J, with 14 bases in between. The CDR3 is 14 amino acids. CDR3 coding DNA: TGTGCCATCAAACAGGGTGGCGGATCCTACGAGCAGTACTTC. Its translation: CAIKQGGGSYEQYF.

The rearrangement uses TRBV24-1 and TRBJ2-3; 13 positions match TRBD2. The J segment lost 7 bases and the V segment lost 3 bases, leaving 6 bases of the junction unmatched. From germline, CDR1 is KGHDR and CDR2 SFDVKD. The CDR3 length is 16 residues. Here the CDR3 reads CATSDQTGTSGNTQYF. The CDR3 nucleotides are TGTGCCACCAGTGATCAAACCGGGACTAGCGGGAATACGCAGTATTTT.

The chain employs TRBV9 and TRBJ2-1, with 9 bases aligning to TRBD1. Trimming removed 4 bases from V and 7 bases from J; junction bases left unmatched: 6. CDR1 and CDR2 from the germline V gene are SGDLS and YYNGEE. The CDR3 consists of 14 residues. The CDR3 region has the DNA TGTGCCAGCAGCCCCTGGACAGGGGTAAATGAGCAGTTCTTC. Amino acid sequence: CASSPWTGVNEQFF.